A selection of T cell receptor beta chains follows, all from one sample in a study of control samples from healthy donors and cancer patients. The method was immunoSEQ multiplex PCR; TCRdb's version includes in-frame clones alone and lacks a portion of them. Counted here are about 75,000 clones, about four fifths occurring once; the ten biggest clones make up more than 12%. Sequencing was performed on blood. Receptors were obtained from a man between 50 and 59 years old in good health. CDR3s include the opening cysteine and the closing phenylalanine or tryptophan. Each record gives: clone size, D gene, J gene, V gene, CDR3 DNA, CDR3 protein. D genes are given only for firm matches. Size is omitted from some rows. Given values are once, few, many or a class for expanded clones.

- | TRBD1 | TRBJ1-2 | TRBV4-3 | TGCGCCAGCAGCCAAGATGAGGGGACAGGGGGCGCGAAAACCTTC | CASSQDEGTGGAKTF
- | - | TRBJ1-3 | TRBV9 | TGTGCCAGCAGCGTTAGCCCCGTCGGAAACACCATATATTTT | CASSVSPVGNTIYF
- | - | TRBJ1-2 | TRBV14 | TGTGCCAGCAGGCGGGACCCAGAACGGGGCTACACCTTC | CASRRDPERGYTF
- | - | TRBJ2-1 | TRBV6-1 | TGTGCCAGCAGTGAAATGAGGGCGGGGCAGTTCTTC | CASSEMRAGQFF
- | TRBD1 | TRBJ2-1 | TRBV11-1 | TGTGCCAGCAGCTTATTCGGACAGGGGGTTGGTGAGCAGTTCTTC | CASSLFGQGVGEQFF
- | TRBD1 | TRBJ1-5 | TRBV19 | TGTGCCAGTAGTATGACTAACAGGGGGCTTGTGCTGCCCCAGCATTTT | CASSMTNRGLVLPQHF
- | - | TRBJ2-3 | TRBV6-5 | TGTGCCAGCAGTTACTCGGCGGCAGATACGCAGTATTTT | CASSYSAADTQYF
- | - | TRBJ1-5 | TRBV5-8 | TGTGCCAGCAGCCCCAGGGTTCAGCCCCAGCATTTT | CASSPRVQPQHF
- | TRBD1 | TRBJ2-5 | TRBV15 | TGTGCCACCAGCAGAGCTCGGACAGGGAACCAAGAGACCCAGTACTTC | CATSRARTGNQETQYF
once | - | TRBJ2-1 | TRBV7-9 | TGTGCCAGCAGCTTACGGGCGCCGGCTGAGCAGTTCTTC | CASSLRAPAEQFF
- | - | TRBJ2-3 | TRBV10-3 | TGTGCCATCAGTGAGTCGGGAGCTTTGGATACGCAGTATTTT | CAISESGALDTQYF
- | - | TRBJ2-1 | TRBV9 | TGTGCCAGCAGCGTGTCTGGTAGCCCGAGTGGTAATGAGCAGTTCTTC | CASSVSGSPSGNEQFF
- | - | TRBJ1-3 | TRBV2 | TGTGCCAGCAAGGAGACAGTCTCTGGAAACACCATATATTTT | CASKETVSGNTIYF
- | - | TRBJ2-5 | TRBV7-6 | TGTGCCAGCAGCAAACAGATCCAAGAGACCCAGTACTTC | CASSKQIQETQYF
- | TRBD1 | TRBJ2-7 | TRBV6-5 | TGTGCCAGGACGGACAGGGGATACTACGAGCAGTACTTC | CARTDRGYYEQYF
- | - | TRBJ2-2 | TRBV7-2 | TGTGCCAGCAGCTTTCTCGGCACCGGGGAGCTGTTTTTT | CASSFLGTGELFF
- | TRBD2 | TRBJ2-5 | TRBV6-2/TRBV6-3 | TGTGCCAGCAGTTATGGCAGACTAGCGGGAGTTTTGGTGCCGAAGACCCAGTACTTC | CASSYGRLAGVLVPKTQYF
- | TRBD1 | TRBJ2-7 | TRBV27 | TGTGCCACCAAAAGGGACAGCTACGAGCAGTACTTC | CATKRDSYEQYF
- | - | TRBJ1-5 | TRBV7-8 | TGTGCCAGCAGCTATGCCCTAAATCAGCCCCAGCATTTT | CASSYALNQPQHF
few | TRBD2 | TRBJ2-7 | TRBV7-2 | TGTGCCAGCAGCCTGACTAGCGGGAGACGCGAGCAGTACTTC | CASSLTSGRREQYF
once | TRBD2 | TRBJ2-1 | TRBV27 | TGTGCCAGCAGCTGGGGGAGCGGGAGCTCCTACAATGAGCAGTTCTTC | CASSWGSGSSYNEQFF
- | TRBD1 | TRBJ2-1 | TRBV6-2/TRBV6-3 | TGTGCCAGCAGTTTGACCGGGACAGTTCCCAATGAGCAGTTCTTC | CASSLTGTVPNEQFF
once | - | TRBJ2-7 | TRBV3-1/TRBV3-2 | TGTGCCAGCAGCCATTCGCTGGGGGTATACGAGCAGTACTTC | CASSHSLGVYEQYF
- | TRBD1 | TRBJ1-2 | TRBV14 | TGTGCCAGCAGCCCCAGGGGGGGTGCCTATGGCTACACCTTC | CASSPRGGAYGYTF
- | - | TRBJ2-7 | TRBV30 | TGTGCCTGGGGGACTGGGAACTCCTACGAGCAGTACTTC | CAWGTGNSYEQYF
- | - | TRBJ1-1 | TRBV6-5 | TGTGCCTCAAAAAGGGGGAACACTGAAGCTTTCTTT | CASKRGNTEAFF
few | - | TRBJ1-1 | TRBV7-9 | TGTGCCAGCAGCCCCACCTCCGGCCCTGGAGAGGCCGAGGGTGAAGCTTTCTTT | CASSPTSGPGEAEGEAFF
few | - | TRBJ2-4 | TRBV7-6 | TGTGCCAGCAGCCCCAGGGGGGGGGTGGAGGCCAAAAACATTCAGTACTTC | CASSPRGGVEAKNIQYF
- | - | TRBJ1-1 | TRBV28 | TGTGCCAGCAGTTTTTTTATAGCCGGCACTGAAGCTTTCTTT | CASSFFIAGTEAFF
- | - | TRBJ1-2 | TRBV3-1/TRBV3-2 | TGTGCCAGCAGCCAAGAGGGGAGGGTTGGCTACACCTTC | CASSQEGRVGYTF
- | - | TRBJ1-1 | TRBV9 | TGTGCCAGCAGCGTAGGGGAAAGGAACACTGAAGCTTTCTTT | CASSVGERNTEAFF
- | - | TRBJ1-1 | TRBV7-2 | TGTGCCAGCAGCCGCGAGGGACGGGCTGAAGCTTTCTTT | CASSREGRAEAFF
- | - | TRBJ2-2 | TRBV2 | TGTGCCAGCAAGGAATCGGTGTCCGGGGAGCTGTTTTTT | CASKESVSGELFF
- | TRBD1 | TRBJ2-5 | TRBV5-4 | TGTGCCAGCAGTCCGGGACAGACACAAGAGACCCAGTACTTC | CASSPGQTQETQYF
- | - | TRBJ2-3 | TRBV5-8 | TGTGCCAGCAGCTTGGACCGGGGGCTTAGCACAGATACGCAGTATTTT | CASSLDRGLSTDTQYF
- | TRBD2 | TRBJ2-6 | TRBV19 | TGTGCCAGTAGTATCACTAGCGGGGGACTCTCTGGGGCCAACGTCCTGACTTTC | CASSITSGGLSGANVLTF
- | - | TRBJ1-1 | TRBV30 | TGTGCCTGGAGAAGGCTACGGGGCACTGAAGCTTTCTTT | CAWRRLRGTEAFF
- | TRBD2 | TRBJ2-2 | TRBV28 | TGTGCCAGCAGTCTGCCGGGACTAGCGGCGAAGGTCGGGGAGCTGTTTTTT | CASSLPGLAAKVGELFF
- | - | TRBJ2-1 | TRBV6-5 | TGTGCCAGCAGTTCTCTGGGTCCTTGGGCCAATGAGCAGTTCTTC | CASSSLGPWANEQFF
- | TRBD1 | TRBJ1-1 | TRBV6-5 | TGTGCCAGCAGGGGACAGGTGAACACTGAAGCTTTCTTT | CASRGQVNTEAFF
- | TRBD1 | TRBJ1-3 | TRBV18 | TGTGCCAGCTCACCGCCGGGACAGGGAAGTAGATCTGGAAACACCATATATTTT | CASSPPGQGSRSGNTIYF
- | TRBD2 | TRBJ2-3 | TRBV3-1/TRBV3-2 | TGTGCCAGCAGCCAAGGGGCACTAGCGGGACCTACCCCCACAGATACGCAGTATTTT | CASSQGALAGPTPTDTQYF
- | TRBD2 | TRBJ2-1 | TRBV29-1 | TGCAGCGTTGTAGGACTAGCGCGTGAGCAGTTCTTC | CSVVGLAREQFF
- | - | TRBJ2-7 | TRBV11-3 | TGTGCCAGCAGCTCGGGAGTCTCCTACGAGCAGTACTTC | CASSSGVSYEQYF
- | TRBD1 | TRBJ1-1 | TRBV15 | TGTGCCACCAGCCCCCAGGGGGCTTTCACTGAAGCTTTCTTT | CATSPQGAFTEAFF
- | - | TRBJ2-2 | TRBV9 | TGTGCCAGCAGCGGTCCTAGCGGGGAGCTGTTTTTT | CASSGPSGELFF
- | - | TRBJ1-1 | TRBV11-3 | TGTGCCAGCAGCTTACAAGCCAACACTGAAGCTTTCTTT | CASSLQANTEAFF
- | - | TRBJ2-3 | TRBV19 | TGTGCCAGTAGTATGGCGTTAAAGGGCACAGATACGCAGTATTTT | CASSMALKGTDTQYF
few | - | TRBJ2-1 | TRBV24-1 | TGTGCCACCAGTGATTTGCGTGCAGGGACTGAGCAGTTCTTC | CATSDLRAGTEQFF
once | TRBD2 | TRBJ2-2 | TRBV5-1 | TGCGCCAGCAGCTTGGAGCTAGCGGGAGGCACCGGGGAGCTGTTTTTT | CASSLELAGGTGELFF
- | - | TRBJ2-4 | TRBV7-2 | TGTGCCAGCAGTTCTATAGCGTCACCTGGGGCCAAAAACATTCAGTACTTC | CASSSIASPGAKNIQYF
- | - | TRBJ1-2 | TRBV18 | TGTGCCAGCTCACCCGGACATGAGAAAAGTAACTATGGCTACACCTTC | CASSPGHEKSNYGYTF
- | - | TRBJ1-1 | TRBV2 | TGTGCCAGCAGTGCAGGCGTGAACACTGAAGCTTTCTTT | CASSAGVNTEAFF
- | - | TRBJ2-2 | TRBV12-5 | TGTGCTAGTCCCGACACCCTGGGGGACACCGGGGAGCTGTTTTTT | CASPDTLGDTGELFF
- | - | TRBJ1-3 | TRBV4-2 | TGTGCCAGCAGCCAAGCCCGTGGACAGACTGGATCCACCATATATTTT | CASSQARGQTGSTIYF
few | TRBD1 | TRBJ1-3 | TRBV5-1 | TGCGCCAGCAGCCATTCCCCGGGACAGGGGGTAGGAAACACCATATATTTT | CASSHSPGQGVGNTIYF
- | TRBD1 | TRBJ1-1 | TRBV28 | TGTGCCAGCAGGCAGACAGGGAATTCTGCTGAAGCTTTCTTT | CASRQTGNSAEAFF